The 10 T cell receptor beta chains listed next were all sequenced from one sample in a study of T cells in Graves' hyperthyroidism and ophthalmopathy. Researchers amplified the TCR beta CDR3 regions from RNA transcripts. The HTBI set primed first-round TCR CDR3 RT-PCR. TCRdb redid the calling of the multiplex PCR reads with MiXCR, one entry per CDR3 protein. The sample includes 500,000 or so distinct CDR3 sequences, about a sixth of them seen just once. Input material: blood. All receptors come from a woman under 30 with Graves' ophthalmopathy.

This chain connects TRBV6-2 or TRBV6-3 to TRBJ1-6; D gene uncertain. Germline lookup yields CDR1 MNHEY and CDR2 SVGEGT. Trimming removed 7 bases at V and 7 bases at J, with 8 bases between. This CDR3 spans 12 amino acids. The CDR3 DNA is TGTGCCAGCACGCGGATAAATTCACCCCTCCACTTT. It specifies CASTRINSPLHF.

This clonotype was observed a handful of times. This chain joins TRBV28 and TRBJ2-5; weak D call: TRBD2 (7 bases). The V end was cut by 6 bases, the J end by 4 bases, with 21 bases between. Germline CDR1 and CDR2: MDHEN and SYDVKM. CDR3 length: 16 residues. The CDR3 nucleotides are TGTGCCAGCAGCAGCGGGGCGGGGGCGTGGGGAGAGACCCAGTACTTC. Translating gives CASSSGAGAWGETQYF.

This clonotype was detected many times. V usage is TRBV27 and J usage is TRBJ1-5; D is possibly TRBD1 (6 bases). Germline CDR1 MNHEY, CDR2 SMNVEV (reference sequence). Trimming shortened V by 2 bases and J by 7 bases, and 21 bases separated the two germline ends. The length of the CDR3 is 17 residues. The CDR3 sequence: CASSLGWGPGLGQPQHF. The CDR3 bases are TGTGCCAGCAGTTTAGGATGGGGGCCAGGGCTTGGGCAGCCCCAGCATTTT.

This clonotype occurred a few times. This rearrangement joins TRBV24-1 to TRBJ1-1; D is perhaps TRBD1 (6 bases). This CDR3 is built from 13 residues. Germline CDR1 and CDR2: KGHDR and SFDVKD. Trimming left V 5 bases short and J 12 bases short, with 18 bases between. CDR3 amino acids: CATSAPTGLRTFF. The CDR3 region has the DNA TGTGCCACCAGTGCGCCTACAGGGTTGAGAACTTTCTTT.

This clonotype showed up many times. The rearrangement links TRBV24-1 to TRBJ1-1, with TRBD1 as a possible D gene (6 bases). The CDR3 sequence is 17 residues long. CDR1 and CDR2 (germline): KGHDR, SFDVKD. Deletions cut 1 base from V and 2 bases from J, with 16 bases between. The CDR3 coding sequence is TGTGCCACCAGTGATTTTGGGGGCGGCAGGGCTAACACTGAAGCTTTCTTT. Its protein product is CATSDFGGGRANTEAFF.

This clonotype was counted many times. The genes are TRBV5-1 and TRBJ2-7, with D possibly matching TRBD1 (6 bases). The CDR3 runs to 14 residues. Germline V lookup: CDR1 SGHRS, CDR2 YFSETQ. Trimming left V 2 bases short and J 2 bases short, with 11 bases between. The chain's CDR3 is CASSLGGSAYEQYF. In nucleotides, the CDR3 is TGCGCCAGCAGCTTAGGGGGATCGGCCTACGAGCAGTACTTC.

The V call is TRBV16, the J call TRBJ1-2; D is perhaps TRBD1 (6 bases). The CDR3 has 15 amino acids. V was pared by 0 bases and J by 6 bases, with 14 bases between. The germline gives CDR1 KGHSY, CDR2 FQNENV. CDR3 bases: TGTGCCAGCAGCCAATCCTCGGGGGCTCAGGATGGCTACACCTTC. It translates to CASSQSSGAQDGYTF.

CDR3 residues: CASSPGHSYQPQHF. The CDR3 nucleotides are TGTGCCAGCAGTCCGGGACACAGTTATCAGCCCCAGCATTTT. The chain employs TRBV6-1 and TRBJ1-5; the D gene is possibly TRBD1 (6 bases). V was cut by 5 bases and J by 5 bases, with 13 bases left in between. CDR1 is MNHNS and CDR2 is SASEGT in the germline V gene. This CDR3 comprises 14 residues.

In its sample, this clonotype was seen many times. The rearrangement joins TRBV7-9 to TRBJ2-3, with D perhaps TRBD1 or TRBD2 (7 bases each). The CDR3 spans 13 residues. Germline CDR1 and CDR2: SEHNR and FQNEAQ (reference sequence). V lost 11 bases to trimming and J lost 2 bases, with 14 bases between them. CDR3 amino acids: CAGGDRLTDTQYF. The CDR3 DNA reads TGTGCCGGGGGGGACAGACTCACAGATACGCAGTATTTT.

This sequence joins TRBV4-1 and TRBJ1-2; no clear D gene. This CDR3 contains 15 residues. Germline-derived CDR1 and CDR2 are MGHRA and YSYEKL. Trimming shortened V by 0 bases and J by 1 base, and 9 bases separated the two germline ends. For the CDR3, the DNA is TGCGCCAGCAGCCAAGACGCGACTTTTAACTATGGCTACACCTTC. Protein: CASSQDATFNYGYTF.